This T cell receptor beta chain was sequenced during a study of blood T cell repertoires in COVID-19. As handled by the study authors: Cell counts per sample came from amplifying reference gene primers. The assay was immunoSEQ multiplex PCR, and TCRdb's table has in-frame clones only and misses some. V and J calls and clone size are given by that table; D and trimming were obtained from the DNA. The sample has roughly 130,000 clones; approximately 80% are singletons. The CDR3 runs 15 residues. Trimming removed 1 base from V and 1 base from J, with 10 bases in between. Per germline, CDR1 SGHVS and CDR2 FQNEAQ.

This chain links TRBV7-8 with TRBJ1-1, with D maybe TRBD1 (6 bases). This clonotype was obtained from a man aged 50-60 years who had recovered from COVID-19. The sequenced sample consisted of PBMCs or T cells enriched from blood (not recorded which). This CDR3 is CASSLDRVENTEAFF. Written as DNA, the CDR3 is TGTGCCAGCAGCTTAGACAGGGTTGAGAACACTGAAGCTTTCTTT.